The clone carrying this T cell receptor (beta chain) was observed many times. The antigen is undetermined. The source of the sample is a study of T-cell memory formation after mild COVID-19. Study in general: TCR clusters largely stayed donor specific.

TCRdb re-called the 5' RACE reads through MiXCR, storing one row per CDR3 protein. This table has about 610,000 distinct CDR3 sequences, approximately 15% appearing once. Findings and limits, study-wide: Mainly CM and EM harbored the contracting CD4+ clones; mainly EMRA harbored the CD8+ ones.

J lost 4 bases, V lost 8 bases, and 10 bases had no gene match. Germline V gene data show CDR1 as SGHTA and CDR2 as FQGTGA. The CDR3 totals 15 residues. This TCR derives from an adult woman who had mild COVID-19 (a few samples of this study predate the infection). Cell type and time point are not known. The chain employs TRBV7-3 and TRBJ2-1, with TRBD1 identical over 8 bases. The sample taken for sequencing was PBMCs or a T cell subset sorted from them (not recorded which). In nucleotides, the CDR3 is TGTGCCAGCGGCACTGGGCAGGGGGCGTACAATGAGCAGTTCTTC. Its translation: CASGTGQGAYNEQFF.